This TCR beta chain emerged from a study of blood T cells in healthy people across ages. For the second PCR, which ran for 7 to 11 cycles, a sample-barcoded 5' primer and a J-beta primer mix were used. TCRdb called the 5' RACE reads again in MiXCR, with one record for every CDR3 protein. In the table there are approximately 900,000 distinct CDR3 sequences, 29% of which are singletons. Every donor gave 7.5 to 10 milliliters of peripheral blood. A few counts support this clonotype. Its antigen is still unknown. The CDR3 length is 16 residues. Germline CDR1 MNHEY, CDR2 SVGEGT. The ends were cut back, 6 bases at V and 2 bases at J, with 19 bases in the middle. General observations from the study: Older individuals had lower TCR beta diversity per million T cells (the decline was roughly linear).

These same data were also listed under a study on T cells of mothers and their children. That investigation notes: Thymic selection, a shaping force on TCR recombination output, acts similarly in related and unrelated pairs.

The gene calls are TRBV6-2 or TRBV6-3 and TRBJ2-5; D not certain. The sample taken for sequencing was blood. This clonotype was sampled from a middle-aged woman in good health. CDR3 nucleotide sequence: TGTGCCAGCAGCCCCCGCGGACCAATAAGTCAAGAGACCCAGTACTTC. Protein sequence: CASSPRGPISQETQYF.